This TCR beta chain originates from a study of Graves' ophthalmopathy and Graves' hyperthyroidism (dated 2018 in TCRdb). Turning to the overall study: Peripheral blood was collected at initial diagnosis, before any treatment. TCR beta repertoire signatures were used to distinguish Graves' ophthalmopathy from Graves' hyperthyroidism and to predict progression to ophthalmopathy. In roughly six hyperthyroidism patients, T-cell repertoires of thyroid tissue and blood were compared. The independent validation cohort included roughly 19 hyperthyroidism patients plus 17 patients who later progressed from hyperthyroidism to ophthalmopathy. In total, approximately 130 blood samples were TCR-sequenced: 40 to 45 ophthalmopathy, around 75 hyperthyroidism and about 17 hyperthyroidism-to-ophthalmopathy patients. Following sampling, methimazole starting at 30 mg daily was administered to hyperthyroidism patients, and high-dose intravenous methylprednisolone was administered to ophthalmopathy patients. To explore V-J signatures distinguishing ophthalmopathy from hyperthyroidism, a discovery set of about 99 patients (roughly 44 ophthalmopathy, some 57 stable hyperthyroidism) was enrolled. Results the study describes overall, beyond this receptor: Most expanded thyroid clonotypes with frequency above 0.001 were also detected in blood, suggesting blood repertoires may reflect the thyroid immune response. The 13-signature model separated ophthalmopathy from stable hyperthyroidism with approximately 85% sensitivity and approximately 81% specificity in cross-validation, and 80%/75% in the test set. Sample size was not predetermined statistically, and investigators were not blinded to group allocation. In validation, the model predicted ophthalmopathy progression with 70.59% sensitivity and roughly 72% specificity; 12 predicted patients were CT-confirmed with GO in a median of roughly 6.8 months.

Taken from cysteine to phenylalanine, the CDR3 has 11 residues. Only the CDR3 region is kept as DNA, spanning 33 bases read in frame from base 1. Reading the germline V gene gives CDR1 SGHTA and CDR2 FQGNSA. Ophthalmopathy patients had moderately to severely active disease, Clinical Activity Score of at least 3, NOSPECS grade of at least 4, and disease duration under 3 months. Anyone with other autoimmune diseases, uncontrolled infections, pregnancy or lactation was excluded from the study. Diagnosis relied on clinical symptoms, serum thyroxine, TRAb, thyroid ultrasound and orbital computed tomography. PBMCs were isolated from more than 9 ml of fresh peripheral blood by Ficoll-Paque density gradient centrifugation. Total RNA was extracted using Trizol reagent, and RNA quality was checked on an Agilent 2100 Bioanalyzer. For repertoire sequencing, the TCR beta CDR3 regions were amplified from RNA transcripts. The first round of RT-PCR was done with HTBI primers and the Qiagen OneStep RT-PCR kit, and was followed by a second round of multiplex PCR, then size selection and purification. The libraries underwent paired-end sequencing with 100 bp reads on an Illumina HiSeq2000. Regarding the original processing steps: SOAPnuke was used to process the reads, removing any read that contained adapters or uncalled bases, had a mean Phred below 15, or lacked an exact match to the constant primer or identifier. COPE v1.2.5 was used to merge high-quality paired reads. Each unique nucleotide sequence was defined as a clonotype, and clonotypes were aligned to IMGT TRB V, D and J references with MiTCR v1.1. The analysis was limited to V-J combinations with a frequency above 0.0001, which together covered 99.2% of repertoires. For each V-J combination, a TCR clonal expansion and chaos score was defined as F50 clonal expansion divided by the chaos observed in the TCRdist matrix. Features were reduced by Welch's t-statistics and random forest to around 14 V-J combinations, which fed a naive Bayes classifier. Thyroid-blood repertoire similarity was quantified with the Morisita-Horn index. TCRdb trimmed public reads at Q25 via fastp, called clones via MiXCR and kept in-frame beta chains. Each CDR3 protein gets just one entry, which takes the most common genes and DNA from the rows behind it. TCRdb's processing, not the authors' own work, is the source of the V and J calls. This sample is represented by 600,000 to 700,000 distinct CDR3 sequences; about two fifths of them were singletons. The ten largest clones capture around 3.3% of the sample.

Note on this clonotype: Its specific antigen is unknown. The germline gene is not matched at one end of the junction; a read error may be the cause.

Material: peripheral blood. The TCR comes from an adult man with Graves' ophthalmopathy. This receptor chain uses TRBV7-2 and TRBJ1-2, with 7 junctional bases fitting TRBD1. The CDR3 region reads CASSQRDSSAF. The sequence in DNA is TGTGCCAGCAGCCAGAGGGACAGCTCCGCCTTC.